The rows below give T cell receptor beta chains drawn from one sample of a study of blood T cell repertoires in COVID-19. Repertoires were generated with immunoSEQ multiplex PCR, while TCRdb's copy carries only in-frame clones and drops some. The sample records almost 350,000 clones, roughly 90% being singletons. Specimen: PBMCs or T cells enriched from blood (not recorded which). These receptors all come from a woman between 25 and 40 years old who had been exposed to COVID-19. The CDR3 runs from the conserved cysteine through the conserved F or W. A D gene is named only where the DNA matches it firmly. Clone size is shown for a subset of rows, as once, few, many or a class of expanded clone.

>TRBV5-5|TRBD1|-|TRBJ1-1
CASSFIGGQFMNTEAFF
TGTGCCAGCAGCTTTATAGGGGGCCAGTTCATGAACACTGAAGCTTTCTTT
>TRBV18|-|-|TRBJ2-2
CASSLDRNTGELFF
TGTGCCAGCTCACTTGACAGGAACACCGGGGAGCTGTTTTTT
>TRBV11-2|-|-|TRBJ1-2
CASSTSQGTGYTF
TGTGCCAGCAGCACTTCCCAGGGTACTGGCTACACCTTC
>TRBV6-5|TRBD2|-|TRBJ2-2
CASRDMAGVGGELFF
TGTGCCAGCAGGGACATGGCGGGAGTGGGCGGGGAGCTGTTTTTT
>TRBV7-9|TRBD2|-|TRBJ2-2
CASSGLAEAVGELFF
TGTGCCAGCAGCGGGCTAGCGGAGGCGGTCGGGGAGCTGTTTTTT
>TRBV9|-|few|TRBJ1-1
CASSVAAGNTEAFF
TGTGCCAGCAGCGTAGCTGCGGGGAACACTGAAGCTTTCTTT
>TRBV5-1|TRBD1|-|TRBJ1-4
CASSSDRGRGEKLFF
TGCGCCAGCAGCAGTGACAGGGGGCGCGGTGAAAAACTGTTTTTT
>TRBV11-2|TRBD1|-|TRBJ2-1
CASSLAPIRDRAYNEQFF
TGTGCCAGCAGCTTAGCACCGATCCGGGACAGGGCCTACAATGAGCAGTTCTTC
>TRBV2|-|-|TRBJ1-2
CASSEGRVNYGYTF
TGTGCCAGCAGTGAAGGTCGGGTTAACTATGGCTACACCTTC
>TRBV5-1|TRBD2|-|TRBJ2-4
CASRTGLAGVGTKNIQYF
TGCGCCAGCAGAACGGGACTAGCGGGAGTCGGGACCAAAAACATTCAGTACTTC
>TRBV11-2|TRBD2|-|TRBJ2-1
CASSLVAGGAYNEQFF
TGTGCCAGCAGCTTAGTGGCGGGGGGGGCCTACAATGAGCAGTTCTTC
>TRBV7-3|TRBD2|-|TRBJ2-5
CASSSTSRETQYF
TGTGCCAGCAGCTCGACTAGCCGGGAGACCCAGTACTTC
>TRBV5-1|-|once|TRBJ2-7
CASSLPLQGIFSYEQYF
TGCGCCAGCAGCTTGCCCCTACAGGGAATCTTCTCCTACGAGCAGTACTTC
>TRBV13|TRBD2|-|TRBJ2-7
CASSLRTSGRIPLREQYF
TGTGCCAGCAGCCTCAGGACTAGCGGGAGGATCCCTCTGAGAGAGCAGTACTTC
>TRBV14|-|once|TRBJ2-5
CASSQGRRGETQYF
TGTGCCAGCAGCCAAGGACGAAGGGGGGAGACCCAGTACTTC
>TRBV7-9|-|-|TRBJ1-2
CASSPRGQILDYGYTF
TGTGCCAGCAGCCCGAGAGGACAGATTTTAGACTATGGCTACACCTTC
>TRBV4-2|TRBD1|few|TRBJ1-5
CASSQAGGTGDQPQHF
TGTGCCAGCAGCCAAGCCGGGGGGACAGGGGATCAGCCCCAGCATTTT
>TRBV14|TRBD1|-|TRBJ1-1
CASSRGQGWNTEAFF
TGTGCCAGCAGCCGGGGACAGGGTTGGAACACTGAAGCTTTCTTT
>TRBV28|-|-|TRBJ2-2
CASTSSQKSSFINTGELFF
TGTGCCAGCACTTCGTCCCAGAAATCTAGCTTCATTAACACCGGGGAGCTGTTTTTT
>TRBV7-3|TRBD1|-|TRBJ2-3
CASSRGTGSWGTDTQYF
TGTGCCAGCAGCAGAGGGACAGGGTCGTGGGGCACAGATACGCAGTATTTT
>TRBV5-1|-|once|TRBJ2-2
CASSLVIEAGELFF
TGCGCCAGCAGCTTGGTTATAGAGGCCGGGGAGCTGTTTTTT
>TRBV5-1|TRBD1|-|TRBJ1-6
CASSPGTGGEPLHF
TGCGCCAGCAGCCCCGGGACAGGGGGCGAACCCCTCCACTTT
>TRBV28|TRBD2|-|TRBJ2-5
CASSPPLAAYQETQYF
TGTGCCAGCAGTCCACCTCTAGCGGCCTACCAAGAGACCCAGTACTTC
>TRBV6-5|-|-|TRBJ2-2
CASTPPGSGELFF
TGTGCCAGCACCCCGCCCGGGAGCGGGGAGCTGTTTTTT
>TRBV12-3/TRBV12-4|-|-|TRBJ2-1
CASSTQTSSKFF
TGTGCCAGCAGTACACAGACTAGTTCTAAGTTCTTC
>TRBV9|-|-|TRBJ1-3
CASSGERGNTIYF
TGTGCCAGCAGCGGGGAAAGGGGGAACACCATATATTTT
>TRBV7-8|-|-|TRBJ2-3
CASSTSEGGTAQYF
TGTGCCAGCAGCACCTCTGAGGGCGGGACGGCGCAGTATTTT
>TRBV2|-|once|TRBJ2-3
CASRISGSQDTQYF
TGTGCCAGCAGGATCTCCGGGTCGCAAGATACGCAGTATTTT
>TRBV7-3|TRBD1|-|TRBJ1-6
CASSLTGAGGGRSPLHF
TGTGCCAGCAGCTTAACAGGGGCAGGGGGTGGTAGGTCACCCCTCCACTTT
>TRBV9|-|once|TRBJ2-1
CASSPTGLRQYNEQFF
TGTGCCAGCAGCCCCACGGGTCTCCGGCAGTACAATGAGCAGTTCTTC
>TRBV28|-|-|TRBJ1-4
CASRSRATNEKLFF
TGTGCCAGCAGGAGCAGGGCAACTAATGAAAAACTGTTTTTT
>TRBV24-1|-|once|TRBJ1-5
CATSDPSSNQPQHF
TGTGCCACCAGTGATCCGAGTAGCAATCAGCCCCAGCATTTT
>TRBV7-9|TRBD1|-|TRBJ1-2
CASSLGITGGAHGYTF
TGTGCCAGCAGCTTAGGGATAACAGGGGGCGCCCATGGCTACACCTTC
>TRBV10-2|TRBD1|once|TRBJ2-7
CASRGTGSYEQYF
TGCGCCAGCAGGGGGACAGGCTCCTACGAGCAGTACTTC
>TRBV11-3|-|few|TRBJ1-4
CASSRSRGEKLFF
TGTGCCAGCAGCCGTTCCCGGGGGGAAAAACTGTTTTTT
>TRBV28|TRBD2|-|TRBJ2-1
CASTRGGRLYNEQFF
TGTGCCAGCACCCGGGGGGGGAGGCTTTACAATGAGCAGTTCTTC
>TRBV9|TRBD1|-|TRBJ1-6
CASSGRPGQDSYNSPLHF
TGTGCCAGCAGCGGTCGACCGGGACAGGACTCCTATAATTCACCCCTCCACTTT